Listed below are T cell receptor beta chains from one sample, sequenced in a study of glioma-infiltrating T cells. Each CDR3 protein gets one entry after TCRdb re-called the multiplex PCR reads with MiXCR. The table lists approximately 400,000 distinct CDR3 sequences, around 45% of them singletons. The sample was glioma tissue, nonneoplastic brain tissue, or PBMCs (not recorded which). All receptors derive from a human donor with low-grade glioma or glioblastoma, undergoing nonglioma brain surgery, or in good health (not recorded which). Both conserved end residues are part of each CDR3. Fields, in order: J gene, CDR3 length, V gene, CDR3 protein.

J gene: TRBJ1-2
CDR3 length: 16
V gene: TRBV4-2
CDR3 protein: CASSQSTGESLYGYTF

J gene: TRBJ2-5
CDR3 length: 14
V gene: TRBV20-1
CDR3 protein: CSARTGTGGETQYF

J gene: TRBJ2-7
CDR3 length: 14
V gene: TRBV4-1
CDR3 protein: CASSQRDSSYEQYF

J gene: TRBJ2-7
CDR3 length: 12
V gene: TRBV20-1
CDR3 protein: CSAGDNSNEQYF

J gene: TRBJ2-7
CDR3 length: 14
V gene: TRBV28
CDR3 protein: CASSLLARTYERYF

J gene: TRBJ1-2
CDR3 length: 15
V gene: TRBV6-1
CDR3 protein: CASSYAHTGEDGYTF

J gene: TRBJ1-2
CDR3 length: 17
V gene: TRBV4-3
CDR3 protein: CASSHDFNGDANYGYTF

J gene: TRBJ2-4
CDR3 length: 19
V gene: TRBV6-2/TRBV6-3
CDR3 protein: CASSLSASPSFFSGNIQYF

J gene: TRBJ1-2
CDR3 length: 14
V gene: TRBV4-3
CDR3 protein: CASSQDGLSLGYTF

J gene: TRBJ2-1
CDR3 length: 16
V gene: TRBV28
CDR3 protein: CASSLGAKLSSYEQFF

J gene: TRBJ2-3
CDR3 length: 16
V gene: TRBV7-2
CDR3 protein: CASSYQDFSSTDTQYF

J gene: TRBJ2-2
CDR3 length: 18
V gene: TRBV19
CDR3 protein: CASSYRAGDLLNTGELFF

J gene: TRBJ1-6
CDR3 length: 15
V gene: TRBV27
CDR3 protein: CASSPGFRADSPLHF

J gene: TRBJ2-2
CDR3 length: 16
V gene: TRBV20-1
CDR3 protein: CSARHSGTGPTGELFF

J gene: TRBJ1-1
CDR3 length: 17
V gene: TRBV28
CDR3 protein: CASSLGVQGRGNTEAFF

J gene: TRBJ2-3
CDR3 length: 14
V gene: TRBV20-1
CDR3 protein: CSARVGAGADTQYF

J gene: TRBJ1-5
CDR3 length: 15
V gene: TRBV28
CDR3 protein: CASSLGGGANQPQHF

J gene: TRBJ2-7
CDR3 length: 13
V gene: TRBV7-2
CDR3 protein: CASSLVQRDEQYF

J gene: TRBJ1-1
CDR3 length: 17
V gene: TRBV20-1
CDR3 protein: CSARDRRNQAENTEAFF

J gene: TRBJ1-3
CDR3 length: 14
V gene: TRBV4-2
CDR3 protein: CASSQDLSGNTIYF

J gene: TRBJ1-1
CDR3 length: 15
V gene: TRBV5-4
CDR3 protein: CASSPRDRENTEAFF

J gene: TRBJ2-6
CDR3 length: 14
V gene: TRBV2
CDR3 protein: CASSDAPGANVPTF

J gene: TRBJ1-5
CDR3 length: 15
V gene: TRBV15
CDR3 protein: CATSASRGVPQPQHF

J gene: TRBJ2-3
CDR3 length: 16
V gene: TRBV27
CDR3 protein: CASSFLAGGPPDTQYF

J gene: TRBJ1-1
CDR3 length: 15
V gene: TRBV19
CDR3 protein: CASTPSQGMNTEAFF

J gene: TRBJ1-5
CDR3 length: 16
V gene: TRBV20-1
CDR3 protein: CSARGRGSLGNQPQHF

J gene: TRBJ2-3
CDR3 length: 12
V gene: TRBV7-9
CDR3 protein: CASSFSRDTQYF

J gene: TRBJ2-7
CDR3 length: 14
V gene: TRBV28
CDR3 protein: CAGRGLLGSYEQYF

J gene: TRBJ2-7
CDR3 length: 16
V gene: TRBV6-2/TRBV6-3
CDR3 protein: CASSFIMAGQGGEQYF

J gene: TRBJ1-2
CDR3 length: 16
V gene: TRBV4-3
CDR3 protein: CASSQSWDRGNYGYTF

J gene: .
CDR3 length: 14
V gene: TRBV5-1
CDR3 protein: CASRTGAATDTQHF

J gene: TRBJ1-1
CDR3 length: 12
V gene: TRBV7-9
CDR3 protein: CASSLQFSEAFF

J gene: TRBJ2-7
CDR3 length: 13
V gene: TRBV25-1
CDR3 protein: CASSELGVNEQYF

J gene: TRBJ2-3
CDR3 length: 14
V gene: TRBV2
CDR3 protein: CASGPIAFTDTQYF

J gene: TRBJ2-4
CDR3 length: 15
V gene: TRBV20-1
CDR3 protein: CSARDNRGSKNIQYF

J gene: TRBJ2-1
CDR3 length: 16
V gene: TRBV7-9
CDR3 protein: CASSLLSGGPHNEQFF

J gene: TRBJ2-1
CDR3 length: 15
V gene: TRBV20-1
CDR3 protein: CSARDLGYRYNEQFF

J gene: TRBJ2-6
CDR3 length: 15
V gene: TRBV24-1
CDR3 protein: CATSQASSGANVLTF

J gene: TRBJ2-3
CDR3 length: 13
V gene: TRBV9
CDR3 protein: CASSVGTTDTQYF

J gene: TRBJ2-1
CDR3 length: 16
V gene: TRBV14
CDR3 protein: CASSQDRTSDYNEQFF

J gene: TRBJ1-1
CDR3 length: 15
V gene: TRBV6-2/TRBV6-3
CDR3 protein: CASSPSGRKETEAFF

J gene: TRBJ2-3
CDR3 length: 11
V gene: TRBV7-9
CDR3 protein: CASRQGDTQYF

J gene: TRBJ1-2
CDR3 length: 17
V gene: TRBV18
CDR3 protein: CASSPYNRGPANYGYTF

J gene: TRBJ2-7
CDR3 length: 16
V gene: TRBV20-1
CDR3 protein: CSAVDRGTVRPYEQYF

J gene: TRBJ1-1
CDR3 length: 14
V gene: TRBV2
CDR3 protein: CASSSQGANTEAFF